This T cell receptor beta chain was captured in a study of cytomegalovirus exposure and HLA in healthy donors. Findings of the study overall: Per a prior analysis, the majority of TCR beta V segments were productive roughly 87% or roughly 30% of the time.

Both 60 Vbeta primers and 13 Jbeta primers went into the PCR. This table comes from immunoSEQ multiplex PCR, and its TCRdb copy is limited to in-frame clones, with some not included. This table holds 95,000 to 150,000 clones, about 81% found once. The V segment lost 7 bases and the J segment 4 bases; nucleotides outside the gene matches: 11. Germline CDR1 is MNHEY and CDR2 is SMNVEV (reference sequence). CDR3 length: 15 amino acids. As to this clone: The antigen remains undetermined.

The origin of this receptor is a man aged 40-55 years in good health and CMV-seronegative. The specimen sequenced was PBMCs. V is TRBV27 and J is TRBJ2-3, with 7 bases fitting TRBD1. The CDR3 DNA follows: TGTGCCAGCAAAACAGGGGACCTCTCTGCAGATACGCAGTATTTT. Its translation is CASKTGDLSADTQYF.